This T cell receptor (beta chain) was observed in a study of blood T cell repertoires in COVID-19. Methods used by the authors: Amplification of reference gene primers provided the estimated nucleated cell counts. Generated by immunoSEQ multiplex PCR, the TCRdb table keeps only in-frame clones and is missing some. D and trimming come from the DNA, and the V and J calls and clone size come from that table. The sample holds approximately 180,000 clones, roughly nine tenths seen once. After removal of 6 bases from V and 4 bases from J, the junction contained 11 bases not matched to a gene. Germline V CDR1 and CDR2: MDHEN, SYDVKM. The CDR3 is 17 amino acids.

This chain uses TRBV28 with TRBJ2-6, with 8 bases fitting TRBD1. The clonotype originates from a woman aged 35 to 49 with acute COVID-19. The sample comprised PBMCs or T cells enriched from blood (not recorded which). CDR3 coding DNA: TGTGCCAGCAGGGGGACGGACAGGGTATCCGGGGCCAACGTCCTGACTTTC. This gives the protein CASRGTDRVSGANVLTF.